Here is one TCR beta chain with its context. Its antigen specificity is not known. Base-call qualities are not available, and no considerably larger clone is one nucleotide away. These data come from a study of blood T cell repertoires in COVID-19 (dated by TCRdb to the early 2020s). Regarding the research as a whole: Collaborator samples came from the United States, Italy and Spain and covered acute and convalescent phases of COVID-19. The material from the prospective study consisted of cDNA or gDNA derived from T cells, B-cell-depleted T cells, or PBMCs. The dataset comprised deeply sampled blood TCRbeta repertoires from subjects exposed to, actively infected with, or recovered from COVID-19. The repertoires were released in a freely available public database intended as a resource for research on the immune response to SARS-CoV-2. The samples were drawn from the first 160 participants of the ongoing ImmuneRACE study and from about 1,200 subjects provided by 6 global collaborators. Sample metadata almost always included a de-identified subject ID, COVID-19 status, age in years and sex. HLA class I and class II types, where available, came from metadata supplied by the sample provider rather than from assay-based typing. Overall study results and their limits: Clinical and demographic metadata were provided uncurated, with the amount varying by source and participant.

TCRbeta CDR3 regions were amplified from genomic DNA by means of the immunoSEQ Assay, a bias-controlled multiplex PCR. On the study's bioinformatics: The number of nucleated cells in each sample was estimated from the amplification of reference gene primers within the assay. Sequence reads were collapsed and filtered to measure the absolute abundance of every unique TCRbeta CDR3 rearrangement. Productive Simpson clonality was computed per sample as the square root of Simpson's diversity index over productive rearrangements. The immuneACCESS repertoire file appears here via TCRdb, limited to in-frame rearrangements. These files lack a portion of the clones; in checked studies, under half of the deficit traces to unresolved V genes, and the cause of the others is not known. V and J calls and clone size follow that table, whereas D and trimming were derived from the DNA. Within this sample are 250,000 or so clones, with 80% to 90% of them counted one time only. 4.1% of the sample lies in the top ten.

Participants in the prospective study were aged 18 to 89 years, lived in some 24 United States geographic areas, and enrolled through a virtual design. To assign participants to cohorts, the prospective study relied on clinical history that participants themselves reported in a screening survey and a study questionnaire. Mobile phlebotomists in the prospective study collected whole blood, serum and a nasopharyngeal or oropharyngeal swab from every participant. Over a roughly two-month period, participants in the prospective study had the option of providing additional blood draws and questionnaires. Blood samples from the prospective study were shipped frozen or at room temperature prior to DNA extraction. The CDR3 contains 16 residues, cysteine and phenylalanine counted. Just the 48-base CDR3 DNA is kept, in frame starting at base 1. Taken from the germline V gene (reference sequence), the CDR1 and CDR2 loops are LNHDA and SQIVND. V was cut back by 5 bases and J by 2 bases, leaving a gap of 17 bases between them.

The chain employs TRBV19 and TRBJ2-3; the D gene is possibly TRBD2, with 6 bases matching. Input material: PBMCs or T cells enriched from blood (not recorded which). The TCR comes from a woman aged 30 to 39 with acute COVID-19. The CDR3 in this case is CASSDTGGETTDTQYF. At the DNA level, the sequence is TGTGCCAGTAGTGACACCGGGGGAGAAACCACAGATACGCAGTATTTT.